The present entry profiles one TCR beta chain with its context. The antigen is undetermined. This sample was included in a study of T cell responses to AZD1222 COVID-19 vaccine. General observations from the study: Spike-wide vaccine-associated CD4 TCRs dominated at 160-218 and 743-854.

This CDR3 spans 16 amino acids. Germline V gene data show CDR1 as SGHNT and CDR2 as YENEEA. Losses at the gene ends were 4 bases for V and 1 base for J; bases not matched to a gene: 4. Using immunoSEQ multiplex PCR, the repertoire was profiled, and TCRdb retains in-frame clones only, with some absent. The sample has under 110,000 clones, about 86% seen once. This material consisted of peripheral blood, taken on day 0 of AZD1222 vaccination. The chain recombines TRBV11-3 with TRBJ2-5; 12 bases match TRBD2. This TCR was recovered from an adult in good health. The CDR3 is CASSSETSGGQETQYF. The CDR3 DNA sequence: TGTGCCAGCAGCTCGGAGACTAGCGGGGGCCAAGAGACCCAGTACTTC. Based on the CDR3 plus reference TRBV11-3 and TRBJ2-5, the full variable domain is EAGVVQSPRYKIIEKKQPVAFWCNPISGHNTLYWYLQNLGQGPELLIRYENEEAVDDSQLPKDRFSAERLKGVDSTLKIQPAELGDSAVYLCASSSETSGGQETQYFGPGTRLLVL.